The rows below give T cell receptor beta chains drawn from one sample of a study of OX40 agonist ivuxolimab in advanced cancers. The protocol was immunoSEQ multiplex PCR, while the TCRdb copy is restricted to in-frame clones and leaves out a portion. The data show around 15,000 clones, 80% to 95% seen once. Sample: CD4+ or CD8+ T cells sorted from blood, taken in a trial of the OX40 agonist ivuxolimab. Every receptor here comes from an adult with an advanced solid tumor such as melanoma, head and neck, liver or kidney cancer. CDR3s include the opening cysteine and the closing phenylalanine or tryptophan. Fields, in order: J gene, D gene, clone size, V gene, CDR3 protein, CDR3 DNA. A D gene is named only where the DNA matches it firmly. Clone size, where shown, is once, few, many, or a class for clones that have expanded.

TRBJ2-7 | - | - | TRBV25-1 | CASKPDGQKEQYF | TGTGCCAGCAAGCCTGACGGTCAAAAGGAGCAGTACTTC
TRBJ2-1 | TRBD2 | - | TRBV7-9 | CASSFPTGGPEQFF | TGTGCCAGCAGCTTTCCGACGGGAGGGCCAGAGCAGTTCTTC
TRBJ2-3 | - | - | TRBV28 | CASSFQRSPDTQYF | TGTGCCAGCAGTTTTCAGCGCAGTCCAGATACGCAGTATTTT
TRBJ1-2 | TRBD1 | - | TRBV7-8 | CASSPGGDSIYGYTF | TGTGCCAGCAGCCCTGGGGGGGACAGCATCTATGGCTACACCTTC
TRBJ1-1 | TRBD1 | - | TRBV10-3 | CAISELGGVNTEAFF | TGTGCCATCAGTGAGCTAGGGGGCGTGAACACTGAAGCTTTCTTT
TRBJ2-7 | - | - | TRBV28 | CASRDGAQKNPYEQYF | TGTGCCAGCAGAGACGGGGCCCAAAAAAACCCCTACGAGCAGTACTTC
TRBJ1-1 | - | once | TRBV7-9 | CASSLAANTEAFF | TGTGCCAGCAGCTTAGCAGCGAACACTGAAGCTTTCTTT
TRBJ1-5 | - | - | TRBV6-4 | CASSDSKGGGHQPQHF | TGTGCCAGCAGTGACTCAAAAGGGGGGGGGCATCAGCCCCAGCATTTT
TRBJ2-5 | - | - | TRBV11-2 | CASSFGARQFQETQYF | TGTGCCAGCAGCTTCGGCGCGCGGCAGTTCCAAGAGACCCAGTACTTC
TRBJ1-5 | - | - | TRBV28 | CASSLPRGPQHF | TGTGCCAGCAGTTTACCGAGGGGGCCCCAGCATTTT
TRBJ2-1 | TRBD2 | - | TRBV19 | CASSIESSGFYNEQFF | TGTGCCAGTAGTATAGAATCTAGCGGGTTTTACAATGAGCAGTTCTTC
TRBJ1-4 | TRBD1 | - | TRBV27 | CASSLMRQGLANEKLFF | TGTGCCAGCAGTTTAATGAGACAGGGGCTTGCTAATGAAAAACTGTTTTTT
TRBJ2-7 | TRBD2 | - | TRBV4-2 | CASSQEGGEQYF | TGTGCCAGCAGCCAAGAGGGAGGGGAGCAGTACTTC
TRBJ2-7 | - | - | TRBV21-1 | CAFKEGQGNEQYF | TGTGCCTTCAAGGAGGGACAGGGGAACGAGCAGTACTTC
TRBJ2-1 | - | - | TRBV9 | CASSVEVGGSYNEQFF | TGTGCCAGCAGCGTAGAGGTAGGGGGGTCTTACAATGAGCAGTTCTTC
TRBJ2-7 | TRBD1 | once | TRBV5-5 | CASSFGTGSYEQYF | TGTGCCAGCAGCTTCGGGACAGGGTCCTACGAGCAGTACTTC
TRBJ2-7 | TRBD2 | - | TRBV7-6 | CASSYLAGANDEQYF | TGTGCCAGCAGCTACCTAGCGGGAGCCAACGACGAGCAGTACTTC
TRBJ2-1 | TRBD1 | - | TRBV27 | CASSFQWTGFSYNEQFF | TGTGCCAGCAGTTTCCAATGGACAGGGTTTTCCTACAATGAGCAGTTCTTC
TRBJ1-2 | - | - | TRBV2 | CASSDPGISYGYTF | TGTGCCAGCAGTGATCCCGGGATTTCCTATGGCTACACCTTC
TRBJ2-1 | - | - | TRBV20-1 | CSARLSPEQFF | TGCAGTGCTAGACTTTCCCCTGAGCAGTTCTTC
TRBJ2-1 | TRBD2 | - | TRBV27 | CASSLLAGRPNEQFF | TGTGCCAGCAGTCTCCTAGCGGGGCGACCCAATGAGCAGTTCTTC
TRBJ2-5 | TRBD2 | - | TRBV4-1 | CASSQVLELAGGETQYF | TGCGCCAGCAGCCAAGTTTTAGAGCTTGCGGGAGGAGAGACCCAGTACTTC
TRBJ1-2 | - | - | TRBV28 | CASSNRDPLEALNYGYTF | TGTGCCAGCAGTAACCGGGACCCCCTAGAGGCCCTAAACTATGGCTACACCTTC
TRBJ2-3 | - | - | TRBV5-8 | CASSVRAASSTDTQYF | TGTGCCAGCAGCGTAAGGGCAGCCTCTAGCACAGATACGCAGTATTTT
TRBJ1-1 | - | - | TRBV4-2 | CASSQIPLNTEAFF | TGTGCCAGCAGCCAAATACCCCTGAACACTGAAGCTTTCTTT
TRBJ2-6 | - | once | TRBV5-6 | CASSLIWGAGANVLTF | TGTGCCAGCAGCCTAATCTGGGGAGCCGGGGCCAACGTCCTGACTTTC
TRBJ1-1 | - | - | TRBV4-1 | CASSHNQMMNTEAFF | TGCGCCAGCAGCCATAACCAGATGATGAACACTGAAGCTTTCTTT
TRBJ2-3 | TRBD2 | - | TRBV4-3 | CASSQYRGGAPDTQYF | TGCGCCAGCAGCCAATATCGCGGGGGGGCCCCAGATACGCAGTATTTT
TRBJ2-3 | TRBD2 | - | TRBV4-1 | CASSITKRELTDTQYF | TGCGCCAGCAGCATAACTAAGCGGGAGCTCACAGATACGCAGTATTTT
TRBJ1-2 | - | - | TRBV6-1 | CASSSRWGDYGYTF | TGTGCCAGCAGTTCGAGGTGGGGGGACTATGGCTACACCTTC
TRBJ2-1 | TRBD2 | once | TRBV11-3 | CASSLPWGGGSEQFF | TGTGCCAGCAGCTTACCCTGGGGCGGGGGGAGTGAGCAGTTCTTC